A selection of T cell receptor beta chains follows, all from one sample in a study of shared clonotypes between healthy human individuals. Some clones are missing from TCRdb's copy, which holds only in-frame ones; the method was immunoSEQ multiplex PCR. Of more than 900,000 clones in the sample, approximately 78% were seen once. The sample consisted of memory CD4+ T cells from PBMCs. These receptors all come from a man younger than 35 in good health. Some clones in this sample may be carry-over from other donors' samples. Both conserved end residues are part of each CDR3. Fields, in order: CDR3 length, J gene, clone size, D gene, V gene, CDR3 protein, CDR3 DNA. D genes are given only for firm matches. Clone sizes are given selectively: once, few, many, or a class where the clone is expanded.

CDR3 length: 18
J gene: TRBJ2-6
clone size: NA
D gene: NA
V gene: TRBV7-8
CDR3 protein: CASSTSYREVSGANVLTF
CDR3 DNA: TGTGCCAGCAGCACCTCGTATAGGGAGGTCTCTGGGGCCAACGTCCTGACTTTC

CDR3 length: 15
J gene: TRBJ2-5
clone size: once
D gene: TRBD1
V gene: TRBV28
CDR3 protein: CASRLPGQGAETQYF
CDR3 DNA: TGTGCCAGTAGACTTCCGGGACAGGGGGCAGAGACCCAGTACTTC

CDR3 length: 16
J gene: TRBJ1-2
clone size: NA
D gene: NA
V gene: TRBV18
CDR3 protein: CASSLNAEGANYGYTF
CDR3 DNA: TGTGCCAGCTCACTAAATGCGGAGGGGGCTAACTATGGCTACACCTTC

CDR3 length: 14
J gene: TRBJ2-7
clone size: NA
D gene: NA
V gene: TRBV7-3
CDR3 protein: CASSLTLVNYEQYF
CDR3 DNA: TGTGCCAGCAGCTTGACGCTGGTTAACTACGAGCAGTACTTC

CDR3 length: 17
J gene: TRBJ2-3
clone size: NA
D gene: TRBD1
V gene: TRBV4-3
CDR3 protein: CASSQDPGTGGPDTQYF
CDR3 DNA: TGCGCCAGCAGCCAAGACCCCGGGACAGGGGGCCCAGATACGCAGTATTTT

CDR3 length: 14
J gene: TRBJ1-5
clone size: NA
D gene: NA
V gene: TRBV10-2
CDR3 protein: CASSRWGRDQPQHF
CDR3 DNA: TGCGCCAGCAGTCGGTGGGGTCGGGATCAGCCCCAGCATTTT

CDR3 length: 15
J gene: TRBJ2-7
clone size: NA
D gene: NA
V gene: TRBV21-1
CDR3 protein: CASSKEGRGGYEQYF
CDR3 DNA: TGTGCCAGCAGCAAAGAAGGCAGGGGAGGCTACGAGCAGTACTTC

CDR3 length: 17
J gene: TRBJ2-7
clone size: once
D gene: NA
V gene: TRBV4-1
CDR3 protein: CASSQELGGGPPYEQYF
CDR3 DNA: TGCGCCAGCAGCCAAGAGCTAGGGGGAGGGCCCCCCTACGAGCAGTACTTC

CDR3 length: 14
J gene: TRBJ2-5
clone size: NA
D gene: NA
V gene: TRBV4-1
CDR3 protein: CASSLALLRETQYF
CDR3 DNA: TGCGCCAGCAGCCTGGCGCTTTTGCGGGAGACCCAGTACTTC

CDR3 length: 13
J gene: TRBJ2-1
clone size: NA
D gene: NA
V gene: TRBV5-6
CDR3 protein: CASSTPGFYEQFF
CDR3 DNA: TGTGCCAGCAGCACCCCCGGTTTTTATGAGCAGTTCTTC

CDR3 length: 13
J gene: TRBJ2-7
clone size: once
D gene: NA
V gene: TRBV5-6
CDR3 protein: CASSLGLVPEQYF
CDR3 DNA: TGTGCCAGCAGCTTGGGATTGGTACCTGAGCAGTACTTC

CDR3 length: 16
J gene: TRBJ1-1
clone size: NA
D gene: NA
V gene: TRBV4-2
CDR3 protein: CASSQSGAFMNTEAFF
CDR3 DNA: TGTGCCAGCAGCCAGTCGGGCGCTTTTATGAACACTGAAGCTTTCTTT

CDR3 length: 13
J gene: TRBJ2-5
clone size: NA
D gene: TRBD2
V gene: TRBV18
CDR3 protein: CASSPGGSETQYF
CDR3 DNA: TGTGCCAGCTCACCGGGAGGGTCAGAGACCCAGTACTTC

CDR3 length: 13
J gene: TRBJ2-1
clone size: NA
D gene: NA
V gene: TRBV10-2
CDR3 protein: CASSSTNGNEQFF
CDR3 DNA: TGCGCCAGCAGTTCTACGAACGGGAATGAGCAGTTCTTC

CDR3 length: 15
J gene: TRBJ2-2
clone size: NA
D gene: NA
V gene: TRBV2
CDR3 protein: CASSAVGGAAGELFF
CDR3 DNA: TGTGCCAGCAGTGCGGTGGGGGGCGCGGCCGGGGAGCTGTTTTTT

CDR3 length: 17
J gene: TRBJ2-2
clone size: NA
D gene: NA
V gene: TRBV12-5
CDR3 protein: CASGGGTHHANTGELFF
CDR3 DNA: TGTGCTAGTGGAGGCGGGACCCACCACGCGAACACCGGGGAGCTGTTTTTT

CDR3 length: 16
J gene: TRBJ2-5
clone size: NA
D gene: TRBD1
V gene: TRBV5-1
CDR3 protein: CASSLKGTGGWETQYF
CDR3 DNA: TGCGCCAGCAGCTTGAAAGGGACAGGGGGCTGGGAGACCCAGTACTTC

CDR3 length: 16
J gene: TRBJ2-1
clone size: NA
D gene: TRBD1
V gene: TRBV5-1
CDR3 protein: CASSDLRTGGVDEQFF
CDR3 DNA: TGCGCCAGCAGCGACCTAAGGACAGGGGGCGTGGATGAGCAGTTCTTC

CDR3 length: 14
J gene: TRBJ1-1
clone size: NA
D gene: TRBD1
V gene: TRBV7-2
CDR3 protein: CASRRDSLNTEAFF
CDR3 DNA: TGTGCCAGCAGAAGGGACAGCTTGAACACTGAAGCTTTCTTT

CDR3 length: 15
J gene: TRBJ1-2
clone size: NA
D gene: NA
V gene: TRBV6-1
CDR3 protein: CASRRDRTPNYGYTF
CDR3 DNA: TGTGCCAGCAGGAGAGACAGGACTCCTAACTATGGCTACACCTTC

CDR3 length: 16
J gene: TRBJ2-1
clone size: NA
D gene: TRBD1
V gene: TRBV4-1
CDR3 protein: CASSQVPGQSYNEQFF
CDR3 DNA: TGCGCCAGCAGCCAGGTCCCGGGACAGTCCTACAATGAGCAGTTCTTC